Given below is one T cell receptor beta chain in context. In the authors' workflow: Amplification of reference gene primers provided the estimated nucleated cell counts. Repertoires were generated with immunoSEQ multiplex PCR, while TCRdb's copy carries only in-frame clones and drops some. D and trimming come from the DNA, and the V and J calls and clone size come from that table. Here the sample spans about half a million clones, approximately 83% being singletons. The data originate from a study of blood T cell repertoires in COVID-19. Study context: The United States, Italy and Spain provided the acute and convalescent COVID-19 samples. In each case, the material was cDNA or gDNA derived from T cells, B-cell-depleted T cells, or PBMCs.

V was trimmed by 4 bases and J by 7 bases, leaving 23 bases between them. Germline CDR1 reads LGHNA; CDR2 reads YSLEER. The CDR3 consists of 17 residues. This rearrangement joins TRBV4-3 to TRBJ1-5; no clear D. Sequencing used peripheral blood. The receptor's source is a human donor in a cohort sampled during active COVID-19. The CDR3 region is CASSPEVGTQLGQPQHF. DNA of the CDR3: TGCGCCAGCAGCCCAGAGGTCGGCACCCAACTAGGACAGCCCCAGCATTTT.